The clone carrying this T cell receptor (beta chain) has only one observation. This was the immunoSEQ v3 assay. Libraries were sequenced to some 2 million read pairs (survey) or about 5-6 million (deep). Sequenced by immunoSEQ multiplex PCR; TCRdb stores in-frame clones only, minus some. The repertoire holds about 53,000 clones, with around 79% as singletons. The source of the sample is a study of TIL therapy for anti-PD-1-resistant metastatic lung cancer. Across the study: Median patient age was approximately 59, ranging 38-75 years.

Time point of the sample: pre-treatment sample, taken before nivolumab and TIL therapy. Stage 4 NSCLC adults joined between 2017 and January 2020. This clonotype was obtained from a person between 30 and 79 years old with non-small cell lung cancer. Sequenced here: blood, sampled at baseline.

The CDR3 loop is CASSEKGFFYEQYF. In nucleotides, the CDR3 is TGTGCCAGCAGTGAAAAAGGGTTCTTCTACGAGCAGTACTTC. The rearrangement links TRBV2 to TRBJ2-7; D ambiguous. This CDR3 contains 14 residues. V lost 2 bases, J lost 3 bases, and 11 bases lay in between. In germline, CDR1 is SNHLY, CDR2 FYNNEI.